Listed below are T cell receptor beta chains from one sample, sequenced in a study of cytomegalovirus exposure and HLA in healthy donors. The method was immunoSEQ multiplex PCR; TCRdb's version includes in-frame clones alone and lacks a portion of them. The repertoire holds 55,000 to 80,000 clones, with around 67% as singletons. The sequencing input was PBMCs. Receptors were obtained from a woman aged 25 to 39 in good health and CMV-seronegative. Both conserved end residues are part of each CDR3. D genes are given only for firm matches. The size of a clone is reported for some rows only, either as once, few or many, or as a class for expanded clones.

D | J | V | size | CDR3 | DNA
TRBD1 | TRBJ1-2 | TRBV18 | - | CASSKPGQGIDYGYTF | TGTGCCAGTTCCAAACCGGGACAGGGAATAGACTATGGCTACACCTTC
TRBD2 | TRBJ2-1 | TRBV11-3 | - | CASSFAAGGQFF | TGTGCCAGCAGCTTCGCAGCGGGAGGGCAGTTCTTC
- | TRBJ1-1 | TRBV7-2 | - | CASSSVNPEAFF | TGTGCCAGCAGCTCCGTTAATCCTGAAGCTTTCTTT
TRBD2 | TRBJ2-3 | TRBV4-2 | few | CASSKGAKISGGSDTQYF | TGTGCCAGCAGCAAAGGGGCCAAGATTAGCGGGGGGTCAGATACGCAGTATTTT
TRBD1 | TRBJ2-5 | TRBV10-1 | once | CASSQTGVSQETQYF | TGCGCCAGCAGTCAGACAGGGGTATCCCAAGAGACCCAGTACTTC
- | TRBJ1-5 | TRBV2 | - | CASSELEGYSNQPQHF | TGTGCCAGCAGTGAACTTGAGGGTTATAGCAATCAGCCCCAGCATTTT
- | TRBJ2-7 | TRBV7-9 | once | CASSLDRNLDYEQYF | TGTGCCAGCAGCTTAGACAGGAACCTAGATTACGAGCAGTACTTC
TRBD2 | TRBJ2-3 | TRBV4-3 | - | CASSQGTSGGPRTDTQYF | TGCGCCAGCAGCCAGGGGACTAGCGGGGGCCCCAGGACAGATACGCAGTATTTT
TRBD1 | TRBJ1-3 | TRBV7-2 | - | CASSFSGTGGNTIYF | TGTGCCAGCAGCTTTTCAGGGACAGGTGGAAACACCATATATTTT
TRBD1 | TRBJ1-5 | TRBV2 | medium-sized | CASSLIRGSRQPQHF | TGTGCCAGCAGTTTAATCAGGGGGTCAAGGCAGCCCCAGCATTTT
TRBD2 | TRBJ2-1 | TRBV7-9 | - | CASSRGTSGMSSHNEQFF | TGTGCCAGCAGCCGGGGGACTAGTGGAATGAGCTCCCACAATGAGCAGTTCTTC
TRBD1 | TRBJ1-1 | TRBV10-3 | - | CAIRGTGRDTEAFF | TGTGCCATCAGGGGGACAGGGCGGGACACTGAAGCTTTCTTT
TRBD1 | TRBJ1-2 | TRBV5-1 | - | CASSPGQQYGYTF | TGCGCCAGCAGCCCGGGACAGCAGTATGGCTACACCTTC
TRBD2 | TRBJ2-5 | TRBV4-1 | - | CASSSRLAGGTQETQYF | TGCGCCAGCAGCTCAAGACTAGCGGGGGGGACCCAGGAGACCCAGTACTTC
TRBD1 | TRBJ1-4 | TRBV28 | - | CASSLLNSGQGSTNEKLFF | TGTGCCAGCAGTTTACTGAATTCGGGACAGGGATCGACTAATGAAAAACTGTTTTTT
TRBD2 | TRBJ2-5 | TRBV6-6 | - | CASSGTSGGAIETQYF | TGTGCCAGCAGCGGGACTAGCGGGGGGGCCATAGAGACCCAGTACTTC
TRBD2 | TRBJ2-1 | TRBV7-2 | - | CASSLASGGYNEQFF | TGTGCCAGCAGCTTAGCTAGCGGGGGGTACAATGAGCAGTTCTTC
TRBD2 | TRBJ2-3 | TRBV19 | - | CASSIRRGAQYF | TGTGCCAGTAGTATCCGACGGGGGGCGCAGTATTTT
TRBD1 | TRBJ1-5 | TRBV6-1 | - | CASSSGTGAGPQHF | TGTGCCAGCAGCTCCGGGACAGGGGCTGGGCCCCAGCATTTT
TRBD1 | TRBJ2-7 | TRBV7-2 | - | CASSLVGTGNSYEQYF | TGTGCCAGCAGCTTAGTCGGGACAGGGAACTCCTACGAGCAGTACTTC
TRBD1 | TRBJ2-1 | TRBV6-8 | - | CASSSRTGVEGGHRSNEQFF | TGTGCCAGCAGTAGTAGGACAGGCGTGGAAGGCGGTCATCGTTCCAATGAGCAGTTCTTC
TRBD1 | TRBJ2-7 | TRBV5-1 | - | CASSLNRGSNEQYF | TGCGCCAGCAGCTTGAACAGGGGATCCAACGAGCAGTACTTC
- | TRBJ2-1 | TRBV7-2 | once | CASSLIANEQFF | TGTGCCAGCAGCTTAATAGCCAATGAGCAGTTCTTC
- | TRBJ2-7 | TRBV15 | - | CATSRDVADEQYF | TGTGCCACCAGCAGAGATGTCGCGGACGAGCAGTACTTC
TRBD1 | TRBJ1-1 | TRBV28 | - | CASSLLGTGGTEAFF | TGTGCCAGCAGTTTACTAGGGACAGGGGGTACTGAAGCTTTCTTT
- | TRBJ2-7 | TRBV5-1 | - | CASSSNSYEQYF | TGCGCCAGCAGCTCAAACTCCTACGAGCAGTACTTC